The entry that follows covers one TCR beta chain sequence. Antigen: not known. TCRdb keeps only in-frame clones here, not all; method: immunoSEQ multiplex PCR. The table lists 26,000 or so clones, less than 85% of them singletons. The data originate from a study of a mutant IDH1 vaccine in newly diagnosed glioma. The time point is: week 35, safety follow-up. With topical imiquimod, each dose of the vaccine consisted of 300 ug of mutant IDH1 20-mer peptide. New astrocytomas of WHO grade 3 or 4 that were IDH1-mutant and ATRX-lost were found in the donors. Broader study findings: Vaccine-induced immune responses were detected in around 92% of patients.

CDR3 length equals 14 residues. Germline CDR1 is MNHNY and CDR2 is SVGAGI (reference sequence). V was shortened by 2 bases and J by 0 bases, with 6 bases between the two germline ends. This TCR derives from a man aged 25 to 40 with glioma. The chain combines TRBV6-6 with TRBJ2-3; D unclear. The starting material was PBMCs, obtained from a glioma patient whose treatment included an IDH1 peptide vaccine. The CDR3 is CASSYRPSTDTQYF. CDR3 DNA: TGTGCCAGCAGTTACAGACCTAGCACAGATACGCAGTATTTT.